This T cell receptor beta chain was sequenced during a study of cytomegalovirus exposure and HLA in healthy donors. Study context: Earlier results showed roughly 120 million unique TCR beta sequences derived from around 170 million T cells.

The PCR employed 60 Vbeta primers together with 13 Jbeta primers. The repertoire was sequenced with immunoSEQ multiplex PCR; TCRdb's copy has only in-frame clones and lacks some. This repertoire shows more than 80,000 clones, roughly four fifths found once; its top ten account for 3.5% to 4%. Whole-study results and caveats: An analysis was carried out at a later point. It showed that HLA-associated TCR beta chains were more clonally expanded than equally common non-associated chains. Information on immune exposure was restricted to one variable (CMV serostatus). The investigators catalogued 150 to 200 TCR beta chains as cytomegalovirus-associated.

In this sample, this clone turned up a few times. Its antigen remains unidentified. Germline values: CDR1 SNHLY, CDR2 FYNNEI. This CDR3 comprises 16 residues. J was trimmed by 6 bases and V by 0 bases; bases with no gene match: 5. This TCR was sampled from a man aged 60 to 75 in good health and CMV-seronegative. The J gene is TRBJ1-5, the V gene TRBV2, with TRBD1 matching over 10 bases. Input material: PBMCs. The CDR3 protein is CASSEATGGGRQPQHF. The CDR3 DNA reads as TGTGCCAGCAGTGAAGCGACAGGGGGCGGGCGTCAGCCCCAGCATTTT.